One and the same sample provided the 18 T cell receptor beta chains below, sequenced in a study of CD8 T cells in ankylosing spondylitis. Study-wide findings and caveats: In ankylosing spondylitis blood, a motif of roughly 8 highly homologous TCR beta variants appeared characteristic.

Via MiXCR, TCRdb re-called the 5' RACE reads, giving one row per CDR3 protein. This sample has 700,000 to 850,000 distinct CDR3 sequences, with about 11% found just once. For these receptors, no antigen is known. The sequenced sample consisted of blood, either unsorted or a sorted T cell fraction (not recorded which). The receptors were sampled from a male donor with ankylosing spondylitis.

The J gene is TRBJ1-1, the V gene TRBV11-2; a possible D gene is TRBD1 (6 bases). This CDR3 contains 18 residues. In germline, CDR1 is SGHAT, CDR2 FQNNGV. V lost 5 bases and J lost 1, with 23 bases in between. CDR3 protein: CASSVRVGGGGSNTEAFF. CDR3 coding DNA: TGTGCCAGCAGCGTCCGAGTCGGGGGCGGGGGCTCGAACACTGAAGCTTTCTTT. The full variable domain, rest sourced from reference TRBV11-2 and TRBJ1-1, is EAGVAQSPRYKIIEKRQSVAFWCNPISGHATLYWYQQILGQGPKLLIQFQNNGVVDDSQLPKDRFSAERLKGVDSTLKIQPAKLEDSAVYLCASSVRVGGGGSNTEAFFGQGTRLTVV.

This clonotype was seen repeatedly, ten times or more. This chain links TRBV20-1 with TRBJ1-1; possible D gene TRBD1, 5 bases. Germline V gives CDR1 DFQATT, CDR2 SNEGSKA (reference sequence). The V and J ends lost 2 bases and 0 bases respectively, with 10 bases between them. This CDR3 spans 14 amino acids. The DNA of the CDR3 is TGCAGTGCTAGACAGGGTCCTATGAACACTGAAGCTTTCTTT. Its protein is CSARQGPMNTEAFF.

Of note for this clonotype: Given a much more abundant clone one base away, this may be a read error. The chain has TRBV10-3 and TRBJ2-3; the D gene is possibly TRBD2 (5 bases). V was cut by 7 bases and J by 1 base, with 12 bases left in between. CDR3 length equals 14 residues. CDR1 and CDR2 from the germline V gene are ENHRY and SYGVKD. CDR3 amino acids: CAITGYGGTDTQYF. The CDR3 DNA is TGTGCCATCACGGGCTACGGGGGCACAGATACGCAGTATTTT.

The CDR3 here is CASSSKQGAGGELFF. CDR3 bases: TGTGCCAGCAGTTCAAAACAGGGGGCCGGCGGGGAGCTGTTTTTT. The chain recombines TRBV12-3 or TRBV12-4 with TRBJ2-2; 9 nucleotides agree with TRBD1. Losses at the gene ends were 4 bases for V and 7 bases for J; bases not matched to a gene: 7. This CDR3 contains 15 residues.

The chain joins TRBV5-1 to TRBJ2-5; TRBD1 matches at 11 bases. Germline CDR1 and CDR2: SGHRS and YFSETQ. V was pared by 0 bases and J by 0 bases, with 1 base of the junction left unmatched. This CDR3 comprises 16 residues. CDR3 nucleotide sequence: TGCGCCAGCAGCTTGGGGACAGGGGGCCACCAAGAGACCCAGTACTTC. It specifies CASSLGTGGHQETQYF.

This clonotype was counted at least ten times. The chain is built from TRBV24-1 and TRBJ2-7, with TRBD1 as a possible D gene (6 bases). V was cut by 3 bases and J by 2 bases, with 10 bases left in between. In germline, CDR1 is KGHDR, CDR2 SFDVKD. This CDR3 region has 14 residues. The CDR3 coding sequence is TGTGCCACCAGTGATAACAGGGAGACCTACGAGCAGTACTTC. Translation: CATSDNRETYEQYF.

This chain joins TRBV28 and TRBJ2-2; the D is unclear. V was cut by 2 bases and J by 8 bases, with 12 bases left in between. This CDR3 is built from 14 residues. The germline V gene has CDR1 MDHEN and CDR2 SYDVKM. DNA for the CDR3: TGTGCCAGCAGTTTAGCTCCAGATAAGGGGGAGCTGTTTTTT. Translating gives CASSLAPDKGELFF. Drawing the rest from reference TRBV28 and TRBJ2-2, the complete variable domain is DVKVTQSSRYLVKRTGEKVFLECVQDMDHENMFWYRQDPGLGLRLIYFSYDVKMKEKGDIPEGYSVSREKKERFSLILESASTNQTSMYLCASSLAPDKGELFFGEGSRLTVL.

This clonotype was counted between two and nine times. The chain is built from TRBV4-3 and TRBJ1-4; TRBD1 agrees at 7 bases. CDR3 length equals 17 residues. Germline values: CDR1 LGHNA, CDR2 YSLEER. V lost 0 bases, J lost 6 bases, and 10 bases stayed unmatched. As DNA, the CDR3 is TGCGCCAGCAGCCAAGAGGGACCCCAGGGGGGATATGAAAAACTGTTTTTT. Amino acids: CASSQEGPQGGYEKLFF.

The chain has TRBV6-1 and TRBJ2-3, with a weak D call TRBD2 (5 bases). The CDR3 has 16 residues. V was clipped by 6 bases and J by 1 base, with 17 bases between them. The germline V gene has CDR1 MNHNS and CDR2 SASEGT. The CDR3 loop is CASRPLLAGRTDTQYF. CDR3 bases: TGTGCCAGCAGACCACTACTGGCGGGCCGCACAGATACGCAGTATTTT.

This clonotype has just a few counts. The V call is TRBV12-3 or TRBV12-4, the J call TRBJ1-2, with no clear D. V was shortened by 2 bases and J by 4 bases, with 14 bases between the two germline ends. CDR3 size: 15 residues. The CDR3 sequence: CASSLRSPHLYGYTF. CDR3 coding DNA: TGTGCCAGCAGTTTAAGGTCCCCTCACCTCTATGGCTACACCTTC.

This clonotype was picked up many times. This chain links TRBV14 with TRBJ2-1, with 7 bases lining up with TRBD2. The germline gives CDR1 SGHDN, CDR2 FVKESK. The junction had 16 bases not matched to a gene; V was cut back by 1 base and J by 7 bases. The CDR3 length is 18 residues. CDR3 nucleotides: TGTGCCAGCAGCCAAGTAATCTCGCTCGGGACTAAAAGGAATGAGCAGTTCTTC. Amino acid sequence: CASSQVISLGTKRNEQFF. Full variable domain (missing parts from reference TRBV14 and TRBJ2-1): EAGVTQFPSHSVIEKGQTVTLRCDPISGHDNLYWYRRVMGKEIKFLLHFVKESKQDESGMPNNRFLAERTGGTYSTLKVQPAELEDSGVYFCASSQVISLGTKRNEQFFGPGTRLTVL.

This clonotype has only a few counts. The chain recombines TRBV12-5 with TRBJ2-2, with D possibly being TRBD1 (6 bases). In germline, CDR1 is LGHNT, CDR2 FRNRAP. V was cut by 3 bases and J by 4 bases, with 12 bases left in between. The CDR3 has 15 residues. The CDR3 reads CASGFSGQPTGELFF. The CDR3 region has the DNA TGTGCTAGTGGTTTTAGTGGACAGCCCACCGGGGAGCTGTTTTTT.

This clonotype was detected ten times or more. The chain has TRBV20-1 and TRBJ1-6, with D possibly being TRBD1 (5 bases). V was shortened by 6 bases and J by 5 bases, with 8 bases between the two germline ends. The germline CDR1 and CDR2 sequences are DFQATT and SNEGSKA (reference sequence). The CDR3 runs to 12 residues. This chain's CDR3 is CSARGNNSPLHF. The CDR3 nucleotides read TGCAGTGCGAGGGGCAATAATTCACCCCTCCACTTT.

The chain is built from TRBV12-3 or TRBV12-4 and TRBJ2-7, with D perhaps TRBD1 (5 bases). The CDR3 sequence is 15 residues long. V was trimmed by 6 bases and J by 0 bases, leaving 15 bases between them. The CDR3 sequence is CASSSEDRYSYEQYF. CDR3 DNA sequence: TGTGCCAGCAGCTCGGAAGACAGATACTCCTACGAGCAGTACTTC.

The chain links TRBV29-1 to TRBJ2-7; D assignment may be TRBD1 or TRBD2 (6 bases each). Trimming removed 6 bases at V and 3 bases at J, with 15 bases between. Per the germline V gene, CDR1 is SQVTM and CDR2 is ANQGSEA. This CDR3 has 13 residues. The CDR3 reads CSVGGTQRYEQYF. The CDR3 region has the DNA TGCAGCGTGGGCGGGACACAACGCTACGAGCAGTACTTC.

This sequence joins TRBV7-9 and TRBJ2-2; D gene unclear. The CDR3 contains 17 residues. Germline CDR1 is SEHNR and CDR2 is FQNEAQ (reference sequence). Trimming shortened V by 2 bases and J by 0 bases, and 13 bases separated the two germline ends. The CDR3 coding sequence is TGTGCCAGCAGCTTAATAGGTGTGGCGCCGAACACCGGGGAGCTGTTTTTT. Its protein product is CASSLIGVAPNTGELFF.

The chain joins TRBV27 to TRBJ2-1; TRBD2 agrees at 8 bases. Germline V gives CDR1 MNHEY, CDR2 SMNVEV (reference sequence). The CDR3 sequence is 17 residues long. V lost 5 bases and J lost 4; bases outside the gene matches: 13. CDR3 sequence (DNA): TGTGCCAGCAGTCCCAGACCAAGCGGGGGCGCATACAATGAGCAGTTCTTC. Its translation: CASSPRPSGGAYNEQFF.

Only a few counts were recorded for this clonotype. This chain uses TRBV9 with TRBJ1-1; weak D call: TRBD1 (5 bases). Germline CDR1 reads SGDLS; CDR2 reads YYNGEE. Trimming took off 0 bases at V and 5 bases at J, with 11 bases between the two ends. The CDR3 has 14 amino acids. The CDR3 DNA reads TGTGCCAGCAGCGTAGATGGGGGGAGAACTGAAGCTTTCTTT. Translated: CASSVDGGRTEAFF.